The 10 T cell receptor beta chains reported below all come from one sample, sequenced in a study of T cell changes during pregnancy in multiple sclerosis. Produced via immunoSEQ multiplex PCR; TCRdb's table is partial and in-frame only. The table includes more than 50,000 clones, 91% detected once. Source: peripheral blood, taken after pregnancy. Every receptor here comes from a female donor in good health, enrolled as a control in a pregnancy study.

The chain uses TRBV2 and TRBJ1-1; tentatively, D is TRBD1 (5 bases). The CDR3 has 14 amino acids. Germline V gene data show CDR1 as SNHLY and CDR2 as FYNNEI. Trimming removed 9 bases at V and 4 bases at J, with 18 bases between. CDR3 coding DNA: TGTGCCAGTAGTTTAGCCCAGGGTAGCACTGAAGCTTTCTTT. Encoded protein: CASSLAQGSTEAFF.

The rearrangement uses TRBV18 and TRBJ1-2; 7 nucleotides match TRBD1. CDR3 size: 11 residues. The V gene's germline CDR1 is KGHSH and CDR2 LQKENI. The V segment lost 8 bases and the J segment 6 bases; nucleotides outside the gene matches: 3. CDR3 nucleotide sequence: TGTGCCAGCGCGGGGACAGATGGCTACACCTTC. This gives the protein CASAGTDGYTF.

This sequence joins TRBV28 and TRBJ2-7, with a possible D match to TRBD1 (5 bases). The CDR3 length is 13 residues. The V gene's germline CDR1 is MDHEN and CDR2 SYDVKM. V was clipped by 6 bases and J by 3 bases, with 12 bases between them. In DNA, the CDR3 is TGTGCCAGCAGCCTCAGGGTATTCTACGAGCAGTACTTC. This sequence encodes CASSLRVFYEQYF.

This clone has more than one count but fewer than ten. The V and J genes are TRBV2 and TRBJ2-4; 9 positions agree with TRBD1. This CDR3 has 14 residues. Germline V gene sequence: CDR1 SNHLY, CDR2 FYNNEI. Trimming removed 6 bases from V and 6 bases from J; junction bases left unmatched: 6. CDR3 region: CASRDDRGINIQYF. CDR3 in DNA: TGTGCCAGCAGAGACGACAGGGGGATAAACATTCAGTACTTC.

The CDR3 coding sequence is TGTGCCAGCGGTGCACAGGGTTGGGAGACCCAGTACTTC. Protein product: CASGAQGWETQYF. J is TRBJ2-5 and V is TRBV7-2, with D perhaps matching TRBD1 (6 bases). Per germline, CDR1 SGHTA and CDR2 FQGNSA. This CDR3 comprises 13 residues. The V end lost 8 bases, the J end lost 5 bases, and 15 bases lay between the germline ends. Full variable domain (rest looked up from reference TRBV7-2 and TRBJ2-5): GAGVSQSPSNKVTEKGKDVELRCDPISGHTALYWYRQSLGQGLEFLIYFQGNSAPDKSGLPSDRFSAERTGGSVSTLTIQRTQQEDSAVYLCASGAQGWETQYFGPGTRLLVL.

This clone was detected once. The chain is built from TRBV5-1 and TRBJ1-1, with D tentatively TRBD1 (5 bases). Trimming removed 4 bases at V and 0 bases at J, with 13 bases between. Germline V gene sequence: CDR1 SGHRS, CDR2 YFSETQ. The CDR3 loop spans 15 amino acids. CDR3 bases: TGCGCCAGCAGCACCCGGGGGGGTATGAACACTGAAGCTTTCTTT. It is translated as CASSTRGGMNTEAFF. Filled out from reference TRBV5-1 and TRBJ1-1, the complete variable domain reads KAGVTQTPRYLIKTRGQQVTLSCSPISGHRSVSWYQQTPGQGLQFLFEYFSETQRNKGNFPGRFSGRQFSNSRSEMNVSTLELGDSALYLCASSTRGGMNTEAFFGQGTRLTVV.

V gene TRBV18 combines with J gene TRBJ2-1, with 10 bases identical to TRBD2. V shed 2 bases, J shed 3 bases, and the junction held 4 bases outside the gene matches. In germline, CDR1 is KGHSH, CDR2 LQKENI. The CDR3 loop spans 16 amino acids. In DNA, the CDR3 is TGTGCCAGCTCACCATCCGGGACTAGCGTCTACAATGAGCAGTTCTTC. Its protein product is CASSPSGTSVYNEQFF.

J is TRBJ1-2 and V is TRBV4-1; tentative D call: TRBD1 (6 bases). Germline CDR1 and CDR2: MGHRA and YSYEKL. The V gene lost 3 bases and the J gene lost 2 bases, with 16 bases spanning the gap. The CDR3 runs 16 residues. CDR3 in amino acids: CASSHRPTGSNYGYTF. Here the CDR3 DNA reads TGCGCCAGCAGCCATCGACCGACAGGCTCAAACTATGGCTACACCTTC.

V and J are TRBV29-1 and TRBJ2-3, with TRBD1 identical over 7 bases. This CDR3 region has 13 residues. Germline V gene sequence: CDR1 SQVTM, CDR2 ANQGSEA. The trim removed 6 bases at V and 1 base at J, leaving 4 bases unmatched. The CDR3 reads CSVRQGGTDTQYF. In nucleotides, the CDR3 is TGCAGCGTCCGACAGGGTGGCACAGATACGCAGTATTTT.

The V and J genes are TRBV7-9 and TRBJ2-3; 8 bases line up with TRBD2. V was clipped by 4 bases and J by 3 bases; unmatched bases: 15. The CDR3 consists of 18 residues. Germline-derived CDR1 and CDR2 are SEHNR and FQNEAQ (reference sequence). CDR3 DNA: TGTGCCAGCAGCTCCACACCTGGATCGGGAGGGAGAACAGATACGCAGTATTTT. This encodes CASSSTPGSGGRTDTQYF.